This is a list of T cell receptor beta chains from one sample in a study of OX40 agonist ivuxolimab in advanced cancers. The data were produced by immunoSEQ multiplex PCR, yet TCRdb's version contains in-frame clones alone and is incomplete. The table records about 99,000 clones, around 96% of them present only once. This material consisted of CD4+ or CD8+ T cells sorted from blood, taken in a trial of the OX40 agonist ivuxolimab. These receptors originate from an adult with an advanced solid tumor such as melanoma, head and neck, liver or kidney cancer. Each CDR3 is given with its conserved first and last residue. D genes are given only for firm matches. Some rows mark clone size as missing; the rest say once, few, many or name a class of expanded clone.

abundance	len	j_gene	d_gene	v_gene	CDR3aa	CDR3nt
.	16	TRBJ2-5	TRBD2	TRBV2	CASSGGTSGRKETQYF	TGTGCCAGCAGTGGTGGGACTAGCGGGAGAAAGGAGACCCAGTACTTC
once	15	TRBJ1-4	TRBD1	TRBV4-3	CASSQGTGVGEKLFF	TGCGCCAGCAGCCAAGGAACAGGGGTCGGTGAAAAACTGTTTTTT
.	11	TRBJ1-4	TRBD1	TRBV19	CASQTGEKLFF	TGTGCCAGTCAGACAGGGGAAAAACTGTTTTTT
.	13	TRBJ2-2	.	TRBV19	CASSLRDTGELFF	TGTGCCAGTAGTCTGCGGGACACCGGGGAGCTGTTTTTT
.	14	TRBJ1-5	.	TRBV5-5	CASSLTSDREPQHF	TGTGCCAGCAGCTTGACTTCAGATAGAGAGCCCCAGCATTTT
once	13	TRBJ1-3	.	TRBV5-6	CASRVLSGNTIYF	TGTGCCAGCAGAGTACTTTCTGGAAACACCATATATTTT
.	11	TRBJ2-7	.	TRBV15	CATSGLYEQYF	TGTGCCACCAGCGGATTGTACGAGCAGTACTTC
once	14	TRBJ2-5	.	TRBV28	CASSLSGFGETQYF	TGTGCCAGCAGTTTATCAGGGTTTGGGGAGACCCAGTACTTC
.	14	TRBJ2-4	TRBD1	TRBV4-1	CASSHTGQGNIQYF	TGCGCCAGCAGCCACACCGGACAGGGAAACATTCAGTACTTC
.	15	TRBJ2-7	.	TRBV9	CASSVGGRGSYEQYF	TGTGCCAGCAGCGTAGGGGGCAGGGGATCCTACGAGCAGTACTTC
.	15	TRBJ1-1	.	TRBV27	CASSLSRTGNTEAFF	TGTGCCAGCAGTTTATCCCGGACGGGGAACACTGAAGCTTTCTTT
.	15	TRBJ1-1	.	TRBV4-1	CASSPSPEQWTEAFF	TGCGCCAGCAGCCCCAGTCCGGAGCAGTGGACTGAAGCTTTCTTT
.	13	TRBJ2-1	.	TRBV28	CASSLGPYNEQFF	TGTGCCAGCAGCCTGGGACCTTACAATGAGCAGTTCTTC
.	14	TRBJ2-2	TRBD2	TRBV5-4	CASSLAGGTGELFF	TGTGCCAGCAGCTTAGCGGGAGGGACCGGGGAGCTGTTTTTT
.	13	TRBJ1-1	.	TRBV7-3	CASSLYRDTEAFF	TGTGCCAGCAGCTTATACAGGGACACTGAAGCTTTCTTT
.	15	TRBJ1-1	.	TRBV11-2	CASSLESGAITEAFF	TGTGCCAGCAGCTTAGAGTCGGGGGCTATCACTGAAGCTTTCTTT
.	15	TRBJ1-1	TRBD1	TRBV27	CASSPGTGGFGEAFF	TGTGCCAGCAGTCCAGGGACAGGGGGCTTCGGTGAAGCTTTCTTT
once	13	TRBJ2-4	.	TRBV5-6	CASNQGVQNIQYF	TGTGCCAGCAATCAGGGTGTCCAAAACATTCAGTACTTC
.	14	TRBJ1-2	TRBD1	TRBV7-9	CASSFGTGGYGYTF	TGTGCCAGCAGCTTCGGGACAGGGGGCTATGGCTACACCTTC
.	15	TRBJ2-7	.	TRBV11-1	CASSSVIKSSYEQYF	TGTGCCAGCAGCTCCGTGATTAAATCCTCCTACGAGCAGTACTTC
few	15	TRBJ2-7	TRBD1	TRBV9	CASSVEGQAAYEQYF	TGTGCCAGCAGCGTAGAGGGACAGGCCGCCTACGAGCAGTACTTC
.	16	TRBJ1-5	TRBD1	TRBV27	CASSQGGFASNQPQHF	TGTGCCAGCAGCCAGGGGGGATTTGCTAGCAATCAGCCCCAGCATTTT
once	13	TRBJ2-5	.	TRBV19	CASSIGGLGTQYF	TGTGCCAGTAGTATTGGGGGGCTGGGGACCCAGTACTTC
.	13	TRBJ2-3	.	TRBV10-3	CAITRDSGDTQYF	TGTGCCATCACCCGGGACTCGGGTGATACGCAGTATTTT
.	18	TRBJ2-1	TRBD1	TRBV7-9	CASSSQDRVQASSNEQFF	TGTGCCAGCAGCTCCCAGGACAGGGTCCAAGCTAGCTCAAATGAGCAGTTCTTC
.	21	TRBJ2-7	TRBD2	TRBV15	CATSRRDSFGTSGKPSYEQYF	TGTGCCACCAGCAGACGGGACAGCTTCGGGACTAGCGGAAAACCGTCCTACGAGCAGTACTTC
.	13	TRBJ2-7	.	TRBV30	CAWTSDNSYEQYF	TGTGCCTGGACTAGCGACAACTCCTACGAGCAGTACTTC
.	15	TRBJ2-2	TRBD1	TRBV7-3	CASSSFDRGAGELFF	TGTGCCAGCAGCTCCTTCGACAGGGGGGCCGGGGAGCTGTTTTTT
.	15	TRBJ2-3	TRBD2	TRBV15	CATSRGGGTTDTQYF	TGTGCCACCAGCAGAGGGGGGGGAACTACAGATACGCAGTATTTT
.	13	TRBJ1-2	.	TRBV6-6	CASSYSQAEGYTF	TGTGCCAGCAGTTACTCGCAAGCCGAAGGATACACCTTC
.	17	TRBJ1-6	.	TRBV5-6	CASSLNRVSSYNSPLHF	TGTGCCAGCAGCTTGAACAGGGTGAGCTCCTATAATTCACCCCTCCACTTT
.	19	TRBJ2-6	TRBD1	TRBV5-1	CASSLGDSDVFSGANVLTF	TGCGCCAGCAGCTTGGGGGACAGCGATGTGTTCTCTGGGGCCAACGTCCTGACTTTC
once	17	TRBJ2-1	TRBD2	TRBV9	CASSSLAVTYSYNEQFF	TGTGCCAGCAGCAGTCTAGCGGTTACATACTCCTACAATGAGCAGTTCTTC
.	13	TRBJ2-7	.	TRBV7-7	CASSFGQNYEQYF	TGTGCCAGCAGCTTCGGACAGAACTACGAGCAGTACTTC
.	13	TRBJ1-2	.	TRBV27	CASSPGAIYGYTF	TGTGCCAGCAGTCCAGGAGCAATCTATGGCTACACCTTC
.	15	TRBJ2-4	TRBD2	TRBV4-2	CASSQVPGEGNIQYF	TGTGCCAGCAGCCAAGTGCCGGGGGAGGGGAACATTCAGTACTTC
.	13	TRBJ1-2	.	TRBV19	CASSILGSYGYTF	TGTGCCAGTAGTATATTAGGGAGCTATGGCTACACCTTC
.	16	TRBJ2-5	.	TRBV4-2	CASSPAGTVTWETQYF	TGTGCCAGCAGCCCAGCGGGGACAGTGACATGGGAGACCCAGTACTTC
.	15	TRBJ2-1	.	TRBV27	CASSSGRSSYNEQFF	TGTGCCAGCAGTTCTGGGCGTAGCTCCTACAATGAGCAGTTCTTC
.	14	TRBJ1-2	TRBD1	TRBV19	CASSSGGAGYGYTF	TGTGCCAGTAGTTCAGGGGGCGCTGGCTATGGCTACACCTTC
.	14	TRBJ1-1	.	TRBV5-5	CASSLVGKSTEAFF	TGTGCCAGCAGCTTGGTAGGGAAGAGCACTGAAGCTTTCTTT
.	16	TRBJ2-2	.	TRBV13	CASSPIGTGNTGELFF	TGTGCCAGCAGCCCTATCGGGACGGGGAACACCGGGGAGCTGTTTTTT
.	14	TRBJ1-2	TRBD1	TRBV9	CASSFQDRQYGYTF	TGTGCCAGCAGCTTCCAGGACAGGCAATATGGCTACACCTTC